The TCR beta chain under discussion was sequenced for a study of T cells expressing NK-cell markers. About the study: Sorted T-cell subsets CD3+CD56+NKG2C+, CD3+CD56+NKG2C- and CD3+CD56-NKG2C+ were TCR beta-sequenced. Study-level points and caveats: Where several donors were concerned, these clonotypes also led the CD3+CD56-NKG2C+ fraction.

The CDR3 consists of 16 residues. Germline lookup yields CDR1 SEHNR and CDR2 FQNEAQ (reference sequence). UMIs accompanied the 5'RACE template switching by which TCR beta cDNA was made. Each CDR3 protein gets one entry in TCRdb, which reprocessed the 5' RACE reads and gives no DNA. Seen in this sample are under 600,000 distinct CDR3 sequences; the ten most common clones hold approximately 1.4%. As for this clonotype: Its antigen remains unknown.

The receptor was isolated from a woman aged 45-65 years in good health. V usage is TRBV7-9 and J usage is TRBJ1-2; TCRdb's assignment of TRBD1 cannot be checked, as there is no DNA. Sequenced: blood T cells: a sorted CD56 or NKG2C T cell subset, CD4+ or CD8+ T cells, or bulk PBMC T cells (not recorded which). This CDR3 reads CASSFAQGAGGNGYTF.